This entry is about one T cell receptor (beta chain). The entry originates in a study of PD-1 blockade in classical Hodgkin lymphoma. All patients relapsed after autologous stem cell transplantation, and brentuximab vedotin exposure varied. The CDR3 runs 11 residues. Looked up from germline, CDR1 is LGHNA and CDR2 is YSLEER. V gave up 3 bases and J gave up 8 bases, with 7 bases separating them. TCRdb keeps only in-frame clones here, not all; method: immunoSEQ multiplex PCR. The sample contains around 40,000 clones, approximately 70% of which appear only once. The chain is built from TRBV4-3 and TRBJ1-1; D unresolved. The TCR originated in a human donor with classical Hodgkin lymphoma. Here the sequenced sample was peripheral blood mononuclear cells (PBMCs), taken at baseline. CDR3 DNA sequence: TGCGCCAGCAGCCACCGTAACGAAGCTTTCTTT. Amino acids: CASSHRNEAFF.